A single sample is the source of the 12 T cell receptor beta chains below, sequenced in a study of blood T cells in healthy people across ages. The second PCR ran about 6 to 12 cycles with a sample-barcoded 5' primer and J-beta primers. A single record per CDR3 protein comes from TCRdb applying MiXCR to the 5' RACE reads. The repertoire has hundreds of thousands of distinct CDR3 sequences, about 51% of them found once; the top ten carry roughly 12%. The sequenced sample consisted of blood. All receptors derive from a woman of 80 years or more in good health.

The rearrangement links TRBV18 to TRBJ2-6; 8 bases fit TRBD1. V shed 3 bases and J 2 bases; nucleotides not matched to a gene: 9. The CDR3 is made up of 18 amino acids. In germline, CDR1 is KGHSH, CDR2 LQKENI. The CDR3 loop is CASSPTDRGGTGANVLTF. CDR3 coding DNA: TGTGCCAGCTCACCGACAGACAGGGGAGGTACTGGGGCCAACGTCCTGACTTTC.

In the case of this clonotype: A read error is possible here, since a much larger clone lies one base away. In DNA form, the CDR3 reads TGCAGTGCTATATGGAGCCCCTACAATGAGCAGTTCTTC. This gives the protein CSAIWSPYNEQFF. The chain recombines TRBV20-1 with TRBJ2-1; D uncertain. V was clipped by 4 bases and J by 2 bases, with 9 bases between them. CDR3 length: 13 residues. Germline CDR1 DFQATT, CDR2 SNEGSKA (reference sequence).

This clonotype was detected a few times. The CDR3 reads CASSEFDGGNTF. The CDR3 nucleotides read TGTGCCAGCAGTGAATTTGACGGAGGGAACACCTTC. V usage is TRBV6-1 and J usage is TRBJ1-2; D not resolved. The CDR3 is made up of 12 amino acids. The V gene lost 2 bases and the J gene lost 12 bases, with 13 bases spanning the gap. The germline gives CDR1 MNHNS, CDR2 SASEGT.

This clonotype showed up many times. The gene calls are TRBV4-2 and TRBJ2-3; TRBD2 matches at 11 bases. Germline CDR1 LGHNA, CDR2 YNFKEQ. This CDR3 is 16 amino acids long. The trim removed 4 bases at V and 3 bases at J, leaving 6 bases unmatched. The CDR3 sequence is CASSPLAGGPTDTQYF. CDR3 DNA: TGTGCCAGCAGCCCCCTAGCGGGGGGACCAACAGATACGCAGTATTTT.

The rearrangement links TRBV12-3 or TRBV12-4 to TRBJ2-2, with 9 positions matching TRBD2. The CDR3 loop spans 15 amino acids. After removal of 5 bases from V and 7 bases from J, the junction contained 8 bases not matched to a gene. The CDR3 DNA follows: TGTGCCAGCAGTCCGAGGACTAGCGAGGGCGGGGAGCTGTTTTTT. Amino acids: CASSPRTSEGGELFF.

The chain has TRBV12-3 or TRBV12-4 and TRBJ2-5; D call uncertain. With 7 bases removed from V and 7 bases from J, the gap between germline ends came to 16 bases. The CDR3 is 13 residues long. CDR3 sequence reads: CASTRGILGTQYF. CDR3 bases: TGTGCCAGCACTCGTGGGATCCTCGGGACCCAGTACTTC.

This clonotype has just a few counts. The gene calls are TRBV15 and TRBJ2-5; no reliable D call. The CDR3 is 12 amino acids. Trimming left V 0 bases short and J 4 bases short, with 3 bases between. Germline V gene lookup returns CDR1 LNHNV and CDR2 YYDKDF (reference sequence). The CDR3 loop reads CATSRDRETQYF. The CDR3 coding sequence is TGTGCCACCAGCAGAGATCGAGAGACCCAGTACTTC.

On this clonotype itself: Relative to the germline gene, one junction end is altered; a read error may explain this. V usage is TRBV14 and J usage is TRBJ1-2; D is ambiguous. This CDR3 is built from 14 residues. The germline V gene has CDR1 SGHDN and CDR2 FVKESK. The CDR3 nucleotides read TGTGCCAACAGCCACCGAACGGCTAACTATGGCTACACCTTC. Protein: CANSHRTANYGYTF. Based on the CDR3 plus reference TRBV14 and TRBJ1-2, the full variable domain is EAGVTQFPSHSVIEKGQTVTLRCDPISGHDNLYWYRRVMGKEIKFLLHFVKESKQDESGMPNNRFLAERTGGTYSTLKVQPAELEDSGVYFCANSHRTANYGYTFGSGTRLTVV.

This clonotype was observed once. This may be a read error, as it is one base from a much larger clone. This rearrangement joins TRBV24-1 to TRBJ2-1; 11 bases map to TRBD2. The end of the DNA is better explained by TRBJ2-7, so the J call may be wrong. The CDR3 loop spans 15 amino acids. The germline V gene encodes CDR1 KGHDR and CDR2 SFDVKD. CDR3 nucleotides: TGTGCCACCAGTGCTAGCGGGAGGACCGACAATGAGCAGTACTTC. Translation gives CATSASGRTDNEQYF.

In the case of this clonotype: One base away lies a much larger clone, so this may be a sequencing read error. The genes are TRBV29-1 and TRBJ2-5; D gene unclear. Germline CDR1 reads SQVTM; CDR2 reads ANQGSEA. V dropped 1 base and J dropped 5 bases, with 5 bases sitting between them. The CDR3 consists of 11 residues. CDR3 coding DNA: TGCAGCGTTGAAGGGGTGGAGACCCAGTACTTC. The encoded protein is CSVEGVETQYF.

The chain joins TRBV2 to TRBJ2-7; D is unresolved. This CDR3 is built from 14 residues. Germline V gene lookup returns CDR1 SNHLY and CDR2 FYNNEI. The V and J ends lost 2 bases and 9 bases respectively, with 17 bases between them. The CDR3 DNA is TGTGCCAGCAGTGAAACGCTCTGGGTATCTAGGCAGTACTTC. As protein: CASSETLWVSRQYF.

The V call is TRBV28, the J call TRBJ1-2; D is ambiguous. The CDR3 runs 13 residues. The V gene lost 5 bases and the J gene lost 5 bases, with 12 bases spanning the gap. Germline V gene sequence: CDR1 MDHEN, CDR2 SYDVKM. The CDR3 DNA follows: TGTGCCAGCAGTACCCCCCGGGGATATGGCTACACCTTC. Its translation: CASSTPRGYGYTF.